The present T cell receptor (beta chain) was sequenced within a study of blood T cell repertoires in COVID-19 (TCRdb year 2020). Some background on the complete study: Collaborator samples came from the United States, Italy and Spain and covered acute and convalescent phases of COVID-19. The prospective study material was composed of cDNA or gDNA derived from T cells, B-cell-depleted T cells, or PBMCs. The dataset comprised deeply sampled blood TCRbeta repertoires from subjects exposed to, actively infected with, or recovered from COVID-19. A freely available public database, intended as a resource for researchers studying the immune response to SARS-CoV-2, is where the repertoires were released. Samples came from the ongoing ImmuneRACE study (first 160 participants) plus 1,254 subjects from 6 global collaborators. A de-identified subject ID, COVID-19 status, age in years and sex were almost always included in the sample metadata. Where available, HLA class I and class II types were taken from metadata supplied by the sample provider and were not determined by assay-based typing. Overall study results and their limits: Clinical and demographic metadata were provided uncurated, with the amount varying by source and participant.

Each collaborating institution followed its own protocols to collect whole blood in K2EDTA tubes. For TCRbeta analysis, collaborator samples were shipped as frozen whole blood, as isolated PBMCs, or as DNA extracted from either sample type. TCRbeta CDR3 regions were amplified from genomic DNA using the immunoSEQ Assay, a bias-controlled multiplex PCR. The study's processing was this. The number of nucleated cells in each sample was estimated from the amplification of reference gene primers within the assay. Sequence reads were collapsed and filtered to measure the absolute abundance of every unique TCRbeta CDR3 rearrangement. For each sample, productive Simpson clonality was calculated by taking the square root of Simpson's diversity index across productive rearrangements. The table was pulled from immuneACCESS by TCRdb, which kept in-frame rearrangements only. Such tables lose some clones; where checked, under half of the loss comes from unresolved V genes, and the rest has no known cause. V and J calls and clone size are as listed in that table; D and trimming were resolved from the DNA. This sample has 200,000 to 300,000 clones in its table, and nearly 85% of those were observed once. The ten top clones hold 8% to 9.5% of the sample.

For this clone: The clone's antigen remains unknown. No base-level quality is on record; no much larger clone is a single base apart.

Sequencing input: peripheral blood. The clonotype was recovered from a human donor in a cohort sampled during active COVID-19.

The nucleotides are TGTGCCAGCAGCAAGACAGGGGGCGGGGGCTACACCTTC. Its amino acids are CASSKTGGGGYTF. The rearrangement combines TRBV12-3 or TRBV12-4 with TRBJ1-2; 10 bases in between match TRBD1. V trim: 6 bases; J trim: 8 bases; unmatched bases: 6. The cysteine opens and the phenylalanine closes a CDR3 of 13 amino acids. Just the 39-base CDR3 DNA is kept, in frame starting at base 1.